This TCR beta chain was retrieved from a study of shared clonotypes between healthy human individuals. V shed 4 bases and J shed 6 bases, with 13 bases lying between them. Germline V gene lookup returns CDR1 LGHNA and CDR2 YSLEER. The CDR3 sequence is 14 residues long. General study results and limits: A handful of donors showed sharing of approximately 5% of naive CD4 clonotypes. Richness estimates generally favored naive over memory subsets.

A remark on this clone: The target antigen is unknown.

At the deep level, the assay was run. Evenly divided among several immunoSEQ plates was the genomic DNA of each subset. TCRdb's table, derived via immunoSEQ multiplex PCR, lists solely in-frame clones and lacks some. The table has fewer than 2.5 million clones, under 95% seen once. Sequencing input: naive CD4+ T cells from PBMCs. The subset denotes: CD45RA+ positively selected. The gene calls are TRBV4-3 and TRBJ1-5; D is perhaps TRBD1 (5 bases). The TCR was taken from a young man in good health. Some clones in this sample may be carry-over from other donors' samples. The CDR3 DNA follows: TGCGCCAGCAGCCGGGACCCTTTTGGTCAGCCCCAGCATTTT. Protein sequence: CASSRDPFGQPQHF.